The 23 T cell receptor beta chains reported below all come from one sample, sequenced in a study of OX40 agonist ivuxolimab in advanced cancers. Sequenced by immunoSEQ multiplex PCR; TCRdb stores in-frame clones only, minus some. The top ten hold around 40% of the sample, which has about 21,000 clones, about 85% seen once. The input for sequencing was CD4+ or CD8+ T cells sorted from blood, taken in a trial of the OX40 agonist ivuxolimab. These receptor sequences come from an adult with an advanced solid tumor such as melanoma, head and neck, liver or kidney cancer.

This clone was seen just once. The chain has TRBV19 and TRBJ2-1; D gene unclear. V lost 6 bases to trimming and J lost 6 bases, with 18 bases between them. CDR1 and CDR2 from the germline V gene are LNHDA and SQIVND (reference sequence). This CDR3 comprises 15 residues. The CDR3 sequence is CASSLSLTPSNEQFF. DNA for the CDR3: TGTGCCAGTAGCTTATCCCTAACACCGAGCAATGAGCAGTTCTTC.

The rearrangement links TRBV5-6 to TRBJ2-7; TRBD2 aligns across 7 bases. The CDR3 is 13 amino acids. Germline CDR1 and CDR2: SGHDT and YYEEEE. V shed 1 base and J 6 bases; nucleotides not matched to a gene: 4. DNA of the CDR3: TGTGCCAGCAGCTTGCCGAGCGGGGTCGAGCAGTACTTC. Translated: CASSLPSGVEQYF.

V and J are TRBV19 and TRBJ2-3; D is unclear. Germline V lookup: CDR1 LNHDA, CDR2 SQIVND (reference sequence). The V end lost 0 bases, the J end lost 0 bases, and 1 base lay between the germline ends. This CDR3 spans 13 amino acids. The CDR3 DNA reads as TGTGCCAGTAGTATAGACAGCACAGATACGCAGTATTTT. Translating gives CASSIDSTDTQYF.

This chain uses TRBV14 with TRBJ1-2, with TRBD1 matching over 8 bases. After removal of 2 bases from V and 4 bases from J, the junction contained 6 bases not matched to a gene. The CDR3 runs 15 residues. The germline CDR1 and CDR2 sequences are SGHDN and FVKESK. CDR3 DNA: TGTGCCAGCAGCCAATCTCGTGGGACAGGCTATGGCTACACCTTC. It yields the protein CASSQSRGTGYGYTF.

V is TRBV27 and J is TRBJ2-1; TRBD2 might be the D (5 bases). The germline gives CDR1 MNHEY, CDR2 SMNVEV (reference sequence). The length of the CDR3 is 16 residues. V was pared by 5 bases and J by 0 bases, with 14 bases between. This CDR3 is CASSPSTGSSYNEQFF. The CDR3 coding sequence is TGTGCCAGCAGTCCCTCGACTGGGAGCTCCTACAATGAGCAGTTCTTC.

The J gene is TRBJ1-1, the V gene TRBV2; 10 bases align to TRBD1. CDR3 length equals 16 residues. Trimming removed 7 bases from V and 1 base from J; junction bases left unmatched: 9. CDR1 is SNHLY, CDR2 FYNNEI, per germline. The CDR3, as DNA: TGTGCCAGCAACCGGGACAGGGGCGGAGAGAACACTGAAGCTTTCTTT. Amino acids: CASNRDRGGENTEAFF.

The chain recombines TRBV7-8 with TRBJ1-5; D possibly corresponds to TRBD1 (6 bases). V lost 9 bases to trimming and J lost 6 bases, with 18 bases between them. Germline V gene lookup returns CDR1 SGHVS and CDR2 FQNEAQ. This CDR3 has 14 amino acids. This chain's CDR3 is CASETGGSGQPQHF. In DNA form, the CDR3 reads TGTGCCAGTGAGACGGGGGGCTCGGGTCAGCCCCAGCATTTT. The full variable domain, its missing parts supplied by reference TRBV7-8 and TRBJ1-5, is GAGVSQSPRYKVAKRGQDVALRCDPISGHVSLFWYQQALGQGPEFLTYFQNEAQLDKSGLPSDRFFAERPEGSVSTLKIQRTQQEDSAVYLCASETGGSGQPQHFGDGTRLSIL.

The chain uses TRBV11-2 and TRBJ2-3; 12 bases agree with TRBD2. Germline values: CDR1 SGHAT, CDR2 FQNNGV. Trimming took 2 bases from V and 4 from J; bases not matched to a gene: 4. The CDR3 is 16 residues long. CDR3 in DNA: TGTGCCAGCAGCTTATCTAGCGGGGGGGCGGCAGATACGCAGTATTTT. The encoded protein is CASSLSSGGAADTQYF. Based on the CDR3 plus reference TRBV11-2 and TRBJ2-3, the full variable domain is EAGVAQSPRYKIIEKRQSVAFWCNPISGHATLYWYQQILGQGPKLLIQFQNNGVVDDSQLPKDRFSAERLKGVDSTLKIQPAKLEDSAVYLCASSLSSGGAADTQYFGPGTRLTVL.

The rearrangement joins TRBV5-6 to TRBJ2-2; 11 bases are shared with TRBD2. With V trimmed by 4 bases and J by 4 bases, 3 bases remained unmatched. CDR1 is SGHDT and CDR2 is YYEEEE in the germline V gene. The CDR3 is 15 amino acids. The CDR3 loop is CASSLAGGFTGELFF. The CDR3 DNA follows: TGTGCCAGCAGCCTAGCGGGGGGTTTCACCGGGGAGCTGTTTTTT.

The V and J genes are TRBV6-9 and TRBJ2-5; TRBD2 matches at 10 bases. J gave up 11 bases and V 6 bases, and 9 bases lay outside the gene matches. The CDR3 contains 13 residues. Per germline, CDR1 MNHGY and CDR2 SVAAGI. CDR3 region: CASSPGTSVEQYF. CDR3 coding DNA: TGTGCCAGCAGCCCCGGGACTAGCGTTGAGCAGTACTTC.

The table lists this clone with a few counts. The V gene is TRBV9, the J gene TRBJ1-1; 10 nucleotides line up with TRBD1. CDR1 is SGDLS, CDR2 YYNGEE, per germline. The CDR3 runs 14 residues. J lost 6 bases, V lost 4 bases, and 6 bases had no gene match. The CDR3 here is CASSPVDRGPEAFF. CDR3 coding DNA: TGTGCCAGCAGCCCAGTAGACAGGGGGCCTGAAGCTTTCTTT.

This clone was recorded only once. The chain is built from TRBV5-1 and TRBJ1-2, with D unclear. In germline, CDR1 is SGHRS, CDR2 YFSETQ. Trimming pared 0 bases from V and 6 bases from J, leaving 9 bases between. This CDR3 has 13 residues. For the CDR3, the DNA is TGCGCCAGCAGCTTGGCCGAAGTCCATGGCTACACCTTC. Translating gives CASSLAEVHGYTF.

The CDR3 DNA is TGTGCCAGCAGACTCGGTCCAGATACGCAGTATTTT. This encodes CASRLGPDTQYF. The chain joins TRBV5-6 to TRBJ2-3; D unresolved. CDR1 is SGHDT, CDR2 YYEEEE, per germline. V lost 5 bases, J lost 4 bases, and 8 bases lay in between. The CDR3 is 12 residues long.

This clone was detected once. This chain joins TRBV10-3 and TRBJ2-3; D may correspond to TRBD1 or TRBD2 (5 bases each). V was pared by 0 bases and J by 3 bases, with 13 bases between. The CDR3 length is 16 residues. In germline, CDR1 is ENHRY, CDR2 SYGVKD. The CDR3 DNA reads as TGTGCCATCAGTGAGTCGCTCATAGAGGGGACAGATACGCAGTATTTT. This sequence encodes CAISESLIEGTDTQYF.

This chain joins TRBV27 and TRBJ2-5; 7 nucleotides align to TRBD1. The J call may be incorrect, as the DNA end agrees better with TRBJ2-7. CDR3 length: 14 amino acids. CDR1 is MNHEY, CDR2 SMNVEV, per germline (reference sequence). This CDR3 reads CASRSQTGYYEQYF. In nucleotides, the CDR3 is TGTGCCAGCAGGTCCCAGACAGGGTACTACGAGCAGTACTTC.

The chain carries TRBV11-3 and TRBJ2-1; TRBD1 agrees at 10 bases. Germline CDR1 reads SGHNT; CDR2 reads YENEEA. The CDR3 covers 15 residues. Unmatched junction bases numbered 2, after V lost 5 bases and J lost 1 base. CDR3 DNA sequence: TGTGCCAGCAGCCAGGGACAGGGGTCCTACAATGAGCAGTTCTTC. Protein product: CASSQGQGSYNEQFF.

The chain has TRBV11-3 and TRBJ2-1; tentatively, D is TRBD2 (5 bases). The CDR3 has 13 residues. Trimming removed 1 base at V and 7 bases at J, with 8 bases between. CDR1 and CDR2 from the germline V gene are SGHNT and YENEEA. CDR3 loop: CASSLVPGNEQFF. As DNA, the CDR3 is TGTGCCAGCAGCTTAGTCCCGGGAAATGAGCAGTTCTTC.

V is TRBV6-1 and J is TRBJ1-2, with 8 bases that match TRBD1. The CDR3 runs 14 residues. V was clipped by 3 bases and J by 4 bases; unmatched bases: 4. CDR1 is MNHNS and CDR2 is SASEGT in the germline V gene. The CDR3 protein is CASSEGQAPYGYTF. DNA of the CDR3: TGTGCCAGCAGTGAGGGACAGGCCCCCTATGGCTACACCTTC.

This rearrangement joins TRBV5-1 to TRBJ2-1; 13 positions match TRBD2. With V trimmed by 3 bases and J by 9 bases, 15 bases remained unmatched. Germline CDR1 reads SGHRS; CDR2 reads YFSETQ. CDR3 length: 18 amino acids. CDR3 region: CASSSTLTSGGIFGEQFF. Here the CDR3 DNA reads TGCGCCAGCAGCTCGACCCTGACTAGCGGGGGGATTTTCGGTGAGCAGTTCTTC.

This sequence joins TRBV4-1 and TRBJ1-2; 8 bases are shared with TRBD1. The CDR3 is 15 residues long. The germline V gene has CDR1 MGHRA and CDR2 YSYEKL. With 2 bases clipped from V and 2 bases from J, the junction kept 4 bases outside the gene matches. The CDR3, as DNA: TGCGCCAGCAGCCAAACGGACAGGGCGAACTATGGCTACACCTTC. Translated: CASSQTDRANYGYTF.

The chain employs TRBV7-9 and TRBJ1-2; 8 bases are a match to TRBD1. J lost 1 base, V lost 4 bases, and 5 bases had no gene match. CDR3 length: 15 residues. Per germline, CDR1 SEHNR and CDR2 FQNEAQ (reference sequence). The CDR3: CASSSGDRSNYGYTF. CDR3 sequence (DNA): TGTGCCAGCAGCTCAGGGGACAGGAGTAACTATGGCTACACCTTC.

The genes are TRBV6-4 and TRBJ2-3; 10 bases are a match to TRBD2. This CDR3 has 16 residues. Trimming at V came to 5 bases and at J to 2 bases, leaving 7 bases not matched to a gene. Germline loops: CDR1 MRHNA, CDR2 SNTAGT. The CDR3 nucleotides are TGTGCCAGCAGTTTAGGACTAGCGGAGAACACAGATACGCAGTATTTT. Translated, it gives CASSLGLAENTDTQYF.

The chain has TRBV7-8 and TRBJ2-1; perhaps D is TRBD1 or TRBD2 (5 bases each). Germline CDR1 SGHVS, CDR2 FQNEAQ. CDR3 size: 16 residues. The V end was cut by 1 base, the J end by 0 bases, with 10 bases between. In DNA, the CDR3 is TGTGCCAGCAGCTTAGGGTGGGGGATCTCCTACAATGAGCAGTTCTTC. Encoded protein: CASSLGWGISYNEQFF. Full variable domain (rest looked up from reference TRBV7-8 and TRBJ2-1): GAGVSQSPRYKVAKRGQDVALRCDPISGHVSLFWYQQALGQGPEFLTYFQNEAQLDKSGLPSDRFFAERPEGSVSTLKIQRTQQEDSAVYLCASSLGWGISYNEQFFGPGTRLTVL.